These 26 T cell receptor beta chains share one sample of origin, sequenced in a study of blood T cell repertoires in COVID-19. Method: immunoSEQ multiplex PCR; TCRdb's copy keeps in-frame clones and lacks some. The sample contains about 260,000 clones, about 89% of which appear only once. Source material: peripheral blood. All receptors come from a woman between 50 and 59 years old with acute or convalescent COVID-19.

The chain recombines TRBV19 with TRBJ1-4, with 7 bases identical to TRBD1. V lost 7 bases, J lost 4 bases, and 9 bases stayed unmatched. The CDR3 runs 15 residues. Germline values: CDR1 LNHDA, CDR2 SQIVND (reference sequence). The CDR3 is CASTGGRGYNEKLFF. CDR3 coding DNA: TGTGCCAGTACAGGGGGTCGGGGATATAATGAAAAACTGTTTTTT.

This chain links TRBV7-2 with TRBJ1-1; D is unresolved. The germline CDR1 and CDR2 sequences are SGHTA and FQGNSA. The CDR3 has 16 residues. The V gene lost 1 base and the J gene lost 0 bases, with 12 bases spanning the gap. The CDR3 bases are TGTGCCAGCAGCTTAGGGGCGAGCAGGATGAACACTGAAGCTTTCTTT. Translating it yields CASSLGASRMNTEAFF.

CDR3 sequence reads: CASSFPGGYNSPLHF. CDR3 DNA sequence: TGTGCCAGCAGTTTTCCAGGGGGCTATAATTCACCCCTCCACTTT. V is TRBV28 and J is TRBJ1-6; 7 nucleotides agree with TRBD1. There are 15 residues in the CDR3. The germline gives CDR1 MDHEN, CDR2 SYDVKM. V shed 3 bases, J shed 3 bases, and the junction held 2 bases outside the gene matches.

The chain couples TRBV6-5 to TRBJ2-1, with TRBD1 identical over 11 bases. The germline V gene has CDR1 MNHEY and CDR2 SVGAGI. The V and J ends lost 5 bases and 7 bases, in that order; junction bases with no gene match: 7. This CDR3 comprises 15 residues. CDR3 DNA sequence: TGTGCCAGCAGTCAAACGGGACAGGGGGTGAATGAGCAGTTCTTC. Residues: CASSQTGQGVNEQFF.

The sample holds one count of this clone. In DNA, the CDR3 is TGTGCCACCCGACAGGACCATCAGCCCCAGCATTTT. It specifies CATRQDHQPQHF. The chain couples TRBV19 to TRBJ1-5, with D perhaps TRBD1 (6 bases). This CDR3 comprises 12 residues. In germline, CDR1 is LNHDA, CDR2 SQIVND (reference sequence). Trimming took 10 bases from V and 5 from J, leaving 12 bases between them.

For the CDR3, the DNA is TGCGCCAGCTCACAAGGGCGGGAGGCGAACACCGGGGAGCTGTTTTTT. Residues: CASSQGREANTGELFF. The rearrangement joins TRBV5-1 to TRBJ2-2, with TRBD2 identical over 8 bases. Trimming cost V 7 bases and J 0 bases; bases outside gene matches: 8. CDR3 size: 16 residues. Per germline, CDR1 SGHRS and CDR2 YFSETQ. The variable domain in full, completed from reference TRBV5-1 and TRBJ2-2, reads KAGVTQTPRYLIKTRGQQVTLSCSPISGHRSVSWYQQTPGQGLQFLFEYFSETQRNKGNFPGRFSGRQFSNSRSEMNVSTLELGDSALYLCASSQGREANTGELFFGEGSRLTVL.

The rearrangement uses TRBV7-2 and TRBJ2-1, with a weak D call TRBD1 (7 bases). The CDR3 extends over 16 amino acids. The V gene lost 5 bases and the J gene lost 1 base, with 15 bases spanning the gap. The V gene's germline CDR1 is SGHTA and CDR2 FQGNSA. CDR3 in DNA: TGTGCCAGCAGCCGCGGGACAGCCTATTCCTACAATGAGCAGTTCTTC. Its protein product is CASSRGTAYSYNEQFF. Looking up the rest from reference TRBV7-2 and TRBJ2-1 gives the full variable domain: GAGVSQSPSNKVTEKGKDVELRCDPISGHTALYWYRQSLGQGLEFLIYFQGNSAPDKSGLPSDRFSAERTGGSVSTLTIQRTQQEDSAVYLCASSRGTAYSYNEQFFGPGTRLTVL.

The J gene is TRBJ1-2, the V gene TRBV5-1; 7 bases are a match to TRBD1. In germline, CDR1 is SGHRS, CDR2 YFSETQ. The CDR3 extends over 15 amino acids. J lost 4 bases, V lost 2 bases, and 8 bases had no gene match. The DNA for the CDR3 is TGCGCCAGCAGCTTTGAGACAGGGTTATCCTATGGCTACACCTTC. It encodes CASSFETGLSYGYTF.

The chain employs TRBV3-1 (or the pseudogene TRBV3-2) and TRBJ2-1; TRBD1 aligns across 9 bases. Germline values: CDR1 LGHDT, CDR2 YNNKEL (reference sequence). After removal of 0 bases from V and 4 bases from J, the junction contained 4 bases not matched to a gene. The CDR3 totals 16 residues. CDR3 sequence reads: CASSQDLDRGYNEQFF. The CDR3 coding sequence is TGTGCCAGCAGCCAAGATCTTGACAGGGGGTACAATGAGCAGTTCTTC.

The J gene is TRBJ2-3, the V gene TRBV10-3; perhaps TRBD2 as D (6 bases). The CDR3 runs to 13 residues. Germline CDR1 is ENHRY and CDR2 is SYGVKD. Trimming removed 7 bases at V and 8 bases at J, with 16 bases between. The DNA for the CDR3 is TGTGCCATCACCCCCGGGACTTCTGGTACGCAGTATTTT. As protein: CAITPGTSGTQYF.

The chain combines TRBV6-2 or TRBV6-3 with TRBJ2-2; possibly TRBD1 for D (5 bases). Germline CDR1 and CDR2: MNHEY and SVGEGT. This CDR3 spans 15 amino acids. V shed 3 bases and J shed 3 bases, with 11 bases lying between them. This chain's CDR3 is CASSYGWGDTGELFF. The CDR3 region has the DNA TGTGCCAGCAGTTATGGGTGGGGCGACACCGGGGAGCTGTTTTTT.

This clone appeared a few times. CDR3 loop: CASSLGQTYGYTF. DNA of the CDR3: TGTGCCAGCAGCCTAGGACAGACCTATGGCTACACCTTC. The gene calls are TRBV6-2 or TRBV6-3 and TRBJ1-2; the D gene is possibly TRBD1 (6 bases). Looked up from germline, CDR1 is MNHEY and CDR2 is SVGEGT. The CDR3 is made up of 13 amino acids. Trimming removed 6 bases at V and 4 bases at J, with 12 bases between.

The gene calls are TRBV18 and TRBJ1-2; 10 nucleotides match TRBD1. CDR3 length: 15 residues. Germline values: CDR1 KGHSH, CDR2 LQKENI. J lost 5 bases, V lost 3 bases, and 6 bases had no gene match. The CDR3 spells CASSPGGTGDYGYTF. The CDR3, as DNA: TGTGCCAGCTCACCCGGCGGGACAGGGGATTATGGCTACACCTTC. The full variable domain, its missing parts supplied by reference TRBV18 and TRBJ1-2, is NAGVMQNPRHLVRRRGQEARLRCSPMKGHSHVYWYRQLPEEGLKFMVYLQKENIIDESGMPKERFSAEFPKEGPSILRIQQVVRGDSAAYFCASSPGGTGDYGYTFGSGTRLTVV.

This sequence joins TRBV4-1 and TRBJ2-7, with TRBD2 matching over 7 bases. Germline lookup yields CDR1 MGHRA and CDR2 YSYEKL. The junction had 5 bases not matched to a gene; V was cut back by 2 bases and J by 4 bases. This CDR3 contains 14 residues. CDR3 in DNA: TGCGCCAGCAGCCAACCCGGAGCGGGGTACGAGCAGTACTTC. Residues: CASSQPGAGYEQYF.

The chain combines TRBV21-1 with TRBJ1-2. TRBV21-1 corresponds to a pseudogene. CDR3 size: 20 residues. Here the CDR3 DNA reads TGTGCCAGCAGCAAATTTGACCCCGTGCGGAAGAAGGAGGTTAACTATGGCTACACCTTC. It codes for CASSKFDPVRKKEVNYGYTF.

The V call is TRBV5-1, the J call TRBJ1-5; 9 bases match TRBD1. The CDR3 has 15 amino acids. Germline CDR1 is SGHRS and CDR2 is YFSETQ. J was trimmed by 6 bases and V by 4 bases; bases with no gene match: 8. The CDR3 sequence: CASSPTGGKIQPQHF. The CDR3 DNA reads as TGCGCCAGCAGCCCAACAGGGGGCAAAATTCAGCCCCAGCATTTT. The variable domain in full, with the rest retrieved from reference TRBV5-1 and TRBJ1-5, is KAGVTQTPRYLIKTRGQQVTLSCSPISGHRSVSWYQQTPGQGLQFLFEYFSETQRNKGNFPGRFSGRQFSNSRSEMNVSTLELGDSALYLCASSPTGGKIQPQHFGDGTRLSIL.

The chain combines TRBV20-1 with TRBJ1-1; a possible D gene is TRBD1 (6 bases). The V end lost 3 bases, the J end lost 1 base, and 12 bases lay between the germline ends. CDR3 size: 14 residues. Germline CDR1 reads DFQATT; CDR2 reads SNEGSKA (reference sequence). DNA of the CDR3: TGCAGTGCTAGTGTTGGGACACCGAACACTGAAGCTTTCTTT. Translating it yields CSASVGTPNTEAFF.

V is TRBV28 and J is TRBJ2-5, with a possible D match to TRBD2 (6 bases). CDR1 is MDHEN, CDR2 SYDVKM, per germline. This CDR3 spans 15 amino acids. Trimming took off 6 bases at V and 2 bases at J, with 16 bases between the two ends. The CDR3 DNA sequence: TGTGCCAGCAGCCCTTGGATGGCGGGGCAAGAGACCCAGTACTTC. Translated, it gives CASSPWMAGQETQYF.

The chain combines TRBV6-4 with TRBJ2-7; 9 bases line up with TRBD2. Germline CDR1 MRHNA, CDR2 SNTAGT. After removal of 4 bases from V and 6 bases from J, the junction contained 4 bases not matched to a gene. The CDR3 has 13 amino acids. CDR3 region: CASSASGKGEQYF. The CDR3 DNA reads as TGTGCCAGCAGTGCTAGCGGGAAGGGCGAGCAGTACTTC.

V and J are TRBV10-3 and TRBJ2-1, with 9 bases fitting TRBD2. The trim removed 3 bases at V and 4 bases at J, leaving 7 bases unmatched. Germline lookup yields CDR1 ENHRY and CDR2 SYGVKD. The CDR3 runs to 16 residues. The CDR3 is CAISDSSTSGYNEQFF. The CDR3, as DNA: TGTGCCATCAGTGATTCTTCGACTAGCGGATACAATGAGCAGTTCTTC.

The rearrangement links TRBV5-1 to TRBJ2-1, with TRBD2 matching 11 bases. The CDR3 covers 15 residues. V lost 4 bases, J lost 14 bases, and 14 bases stayed unmatched. Germline V gene lookup returns CDR1 SGHRS and CDR2 YFSETQ. CDR3 bases: TGCGCCAGCAGCCCTGGGGCGGGAGTTAGCGGGAGGGAGTTCTTC. Its protein is CASSPGAGVSGREFF.

The V and J genes are TRBV18 and TRBJ2-1; 12 bases are shared with TRBD2. The CDR3 sequence is 15 residues long. After removal of 8 bases from V and 5 bases from J, the junction contained 7 bases not matched to a gene. CDR1 KGHSH and CDR2 LQKENI come from the germline V gene. The CDR3: CASLRTSGTDNEQFF. The DNA of the CDR3 is TGTGCCAGCCTCAGGACTAGCGGGACCGACAATGAGCAGTTCTTC. Full variable domain (rest looked up from reference TRBV18 and TRBJ2-1): NAGVMQNPRHLVRRRGQEARLRCSPMKGHSHVYWYRQLPEEGLKFMVYLQKENIIDESGMPKERFSAEFPKEGPSILRIQQVVRGDSAAYFCASLRTSGTDNEQFFGPGTRLTVL.

The rearrangement links TRBV5-4 to TRBJ2-7, with D possibly TRBD1 on 5 matching bases. Germline V gene sequence: CDR1 SGHNT, CDR2 YYREEE (reference sequence). The CDR3 contains 13 residues. V was cut by 4 bases and J by 1 base, with 9 bases left in between. The CDR3 loop reads CASSPDRSYEQYF. The CDR3 nucleotides are TGTGCCAGCAGCCCTGACAGATCCTACGAGCAGTACTTC.

The CDR3 nucleotides read TGTGCCAGCAGCCGAGCCCTGGGAGGGGATTACGGGGAGCTGTTTTTT. Its translation: CASSRALGGDYGELFF. This chain uses TRBV5-4 with TRBJ2-2; TRBD2 aligns across 7 bases. The CDR3 is made up of 16 amino acids. Losses at the gene ends were 4 bases for V and 7 bases for J; bases not matched to a gene: 13. The germline gives CDR1 SGHNT, CDR2 YYREEE (reference sequence).

V is TRBV4-2 and J is TRBJ2-1; 9 nucleotides agree with TRBD2. There are 18 residues in the CDR3. V lost 0 bases to trimming and J lost 4 bases; unmatched junction nucleotides: 10. The germline CDR1 and CDR2 sequences are LGHNA and YNFKEQ. The CDR3 is CASSQDPLAGKGYNEQFF. DNA of the CDR3: TGTGCCAGCAGCCAAGATCCACTAGCGGGCAAAGGGTACAATGAGCAGTTCTTC.

The gene calls are TRBV5-5 and TRBJ2-7, with 9 bases identical to TRBD2. V lost 0 bases, J lost 7 bases, and 8 bases stayed unmatched. The CDR3 loop spans 15 amino acids. Germline V gene lookup returns CDR1 SGHKS and CDR2 YYEKEE (reference sequence). CDR3: CASSLVLAGVWEQYF. In DNA, the CDR3 is TGTGCCAGCAGCTTGGTTTTAGCGGGAGTATGGGAGCAGTACTTC. Combining the CDR3 with reference TRBV5-5 and TRBJ2-7 gives the whole variable domain DAGVTQSPTHLIKTRGQQVTLRCSPISGHKSVSWYQQVLGQGPQFIFQYYEKEERGRGNFPDRFSARQFPNYSSELNVNALLLGDSALYLCASSLVLAGVWEQYFGPGTRLTVT.